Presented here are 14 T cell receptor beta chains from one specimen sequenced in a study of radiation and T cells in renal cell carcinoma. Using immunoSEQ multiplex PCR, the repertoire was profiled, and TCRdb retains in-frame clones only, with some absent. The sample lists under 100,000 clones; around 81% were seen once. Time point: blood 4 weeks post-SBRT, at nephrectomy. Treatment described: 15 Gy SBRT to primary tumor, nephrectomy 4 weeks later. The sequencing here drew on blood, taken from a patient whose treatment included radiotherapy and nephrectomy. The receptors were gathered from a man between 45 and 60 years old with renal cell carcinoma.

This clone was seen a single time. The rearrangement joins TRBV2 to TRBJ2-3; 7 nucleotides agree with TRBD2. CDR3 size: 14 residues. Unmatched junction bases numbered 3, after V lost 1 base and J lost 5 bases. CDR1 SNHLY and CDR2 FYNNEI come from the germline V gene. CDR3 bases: TGTGCCAGCAGTGAAGGGCGGGAGCAAGATACGCAGTATTTT. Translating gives CASSEGREQDTQYF.

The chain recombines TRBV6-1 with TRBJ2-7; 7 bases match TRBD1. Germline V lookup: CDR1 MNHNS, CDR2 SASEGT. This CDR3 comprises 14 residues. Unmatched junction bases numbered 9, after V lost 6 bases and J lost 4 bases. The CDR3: CASSERRDSYEQYF. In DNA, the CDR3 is TGTGCCAGCAGCGAGCGCCGGGACAGTTACGAGCAGTACTTC.

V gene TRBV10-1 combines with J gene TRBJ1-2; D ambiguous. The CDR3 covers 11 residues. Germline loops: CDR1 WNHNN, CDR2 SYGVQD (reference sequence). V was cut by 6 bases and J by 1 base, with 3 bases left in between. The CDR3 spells CASRFNYGYTF. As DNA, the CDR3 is TGCGCCAGCAGATTTAACTATGGCTACACCTTC.

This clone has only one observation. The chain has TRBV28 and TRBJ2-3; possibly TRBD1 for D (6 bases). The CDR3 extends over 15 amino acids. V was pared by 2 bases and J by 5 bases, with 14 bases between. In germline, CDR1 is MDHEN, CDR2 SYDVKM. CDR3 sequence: CASSLNVVGGDTQYF. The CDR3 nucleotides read TGTGCCAGCAGTTTAAACGTAGTAGGGGGAGATACGCAGTATTTT.

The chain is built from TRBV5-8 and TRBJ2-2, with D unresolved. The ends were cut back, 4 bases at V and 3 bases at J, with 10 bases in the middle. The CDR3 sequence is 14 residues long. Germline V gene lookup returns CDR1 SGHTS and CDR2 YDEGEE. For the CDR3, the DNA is TGTGCCAGCAGCGATCATTGGGACACCGGGGAGCTGTTTTTT. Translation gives CASSDHWDTGELFF.

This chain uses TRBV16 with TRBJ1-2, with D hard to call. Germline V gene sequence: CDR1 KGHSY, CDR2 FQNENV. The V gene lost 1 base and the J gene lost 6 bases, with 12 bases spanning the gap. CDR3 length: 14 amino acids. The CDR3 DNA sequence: TGTGCCAGCAGCCAATACAGACAAGGTCATGGCTACACCTTC. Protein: CASSQYRQGHGYTF.

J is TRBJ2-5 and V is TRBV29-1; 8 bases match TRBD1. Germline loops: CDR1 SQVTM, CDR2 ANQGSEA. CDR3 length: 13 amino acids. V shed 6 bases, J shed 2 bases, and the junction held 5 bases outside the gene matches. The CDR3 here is CSVRRGLQETQYF. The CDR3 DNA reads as TGCAGCGTCCGCAGGGGGCTGCAAGAGACCCAGTACTTC.

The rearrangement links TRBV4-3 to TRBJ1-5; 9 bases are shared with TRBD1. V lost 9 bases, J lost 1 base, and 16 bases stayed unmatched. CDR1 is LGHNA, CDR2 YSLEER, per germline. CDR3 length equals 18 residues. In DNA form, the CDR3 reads TGCGCCAGGCCCCGGGACAGGGCCCCCGCGGACAGCAATCAGCCCCAGCATTTT. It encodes CARPRDRAPADSNQPQHF.

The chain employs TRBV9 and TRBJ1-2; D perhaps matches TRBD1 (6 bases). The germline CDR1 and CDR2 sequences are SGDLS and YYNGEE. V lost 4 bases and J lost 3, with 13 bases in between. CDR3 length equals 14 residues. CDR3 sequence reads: CASSPRRTDYGYTF. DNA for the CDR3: TGTGCCAGCAGCCCGAGAAGGACAGACTATGGCTACACCTTC.

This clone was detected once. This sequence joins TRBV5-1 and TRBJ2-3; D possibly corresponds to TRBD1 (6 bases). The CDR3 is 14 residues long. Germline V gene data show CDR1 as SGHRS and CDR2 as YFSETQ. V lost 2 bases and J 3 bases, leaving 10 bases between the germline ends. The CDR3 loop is CASSFEQGTDTQYF. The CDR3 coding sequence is TGCGCCAGCAGCTTCGAACAGGGTACAGATACGCAGTATTTT.

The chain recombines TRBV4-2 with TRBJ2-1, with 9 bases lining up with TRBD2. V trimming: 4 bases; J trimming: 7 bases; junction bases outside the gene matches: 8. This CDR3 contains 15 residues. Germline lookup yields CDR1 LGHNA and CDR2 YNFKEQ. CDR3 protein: CASSLAERGANEQFF. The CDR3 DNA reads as TGTGCCAGCAGCCTCGCAGAGCGGGGGGCAAATGAGCAGTTCTTC.

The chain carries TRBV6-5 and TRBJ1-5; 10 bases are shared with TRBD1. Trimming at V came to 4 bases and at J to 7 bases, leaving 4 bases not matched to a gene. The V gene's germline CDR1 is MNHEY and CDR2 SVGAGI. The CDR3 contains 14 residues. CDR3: CASSWGTGDQPQHF. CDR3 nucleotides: TGTGCCAGCAGTTGGGGGACAGGGGACCAGCCCCAGCATTTT.

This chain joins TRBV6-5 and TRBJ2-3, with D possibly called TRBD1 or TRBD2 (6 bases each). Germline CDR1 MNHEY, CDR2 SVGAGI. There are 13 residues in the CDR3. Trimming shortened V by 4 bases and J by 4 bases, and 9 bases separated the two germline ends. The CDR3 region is CASSLEGADTQYF. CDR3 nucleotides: TGTGCCAGCAGTTTGGAGGGGGCAGATACGCAGTATTTT.

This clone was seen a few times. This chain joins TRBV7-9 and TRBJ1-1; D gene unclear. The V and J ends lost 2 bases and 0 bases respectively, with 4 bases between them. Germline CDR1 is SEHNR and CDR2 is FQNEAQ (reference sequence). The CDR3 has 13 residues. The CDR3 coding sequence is TGTGCCAGCAGCTTAATACTGAACACTGAAGCTTTCTTT. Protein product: CASSLILNTEAFF.